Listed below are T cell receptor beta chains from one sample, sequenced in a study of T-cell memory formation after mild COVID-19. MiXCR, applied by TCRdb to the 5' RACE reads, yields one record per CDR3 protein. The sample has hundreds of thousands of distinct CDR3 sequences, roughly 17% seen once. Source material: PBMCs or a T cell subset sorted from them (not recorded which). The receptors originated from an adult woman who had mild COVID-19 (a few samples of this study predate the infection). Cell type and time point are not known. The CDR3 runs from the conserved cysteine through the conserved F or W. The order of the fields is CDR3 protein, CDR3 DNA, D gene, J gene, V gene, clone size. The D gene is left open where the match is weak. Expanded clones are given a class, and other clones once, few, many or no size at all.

CASSEPRRGLNTEAFF,TGTGCCAGCAGTGAACCCCGGAGAGGGTTAAACACTGAAGCTTTCTTT,.,TRBJ1-1,TRBV6-1,.
CASSFGLAGGMHNEQFF,TGTGCCAGCAGCTTTGGACTAGCGGGAGGAATGCACAATGAGCAGTTCTTC,TRBD2,TRBJ2-1,TRBV7-8,.
CASRNPGWNTEAFF,TGTGCCAGCAGAAACCCAGGATGGAACACTGAAGCTTTCTTT,.,TRBJ1-1,TRBV7-2,.
CASSPEIPGHTYNEQFF,TGTGCCAGCTCACCTGAAATTCCGGGACACACTTACAATGAGCAGTTCTTC,.,TRBJ2-1,TRBV18,few
CASSRPGTGTYEQYF,TGTGCCAGCAGCCGCCCCGGGACTGGCACCTACGAGCAGTACTTC,.,TRBJ2-7,TRBV6-2/TRBV6-3,.
CASSAAGYEQYF,TGTGCCAGCAGTGCGGCAGGCTACGAGCAGTACTTC,.,TRBJ2-7,TRBV25-1,many
CASSYWEGRGTQYF,TGTGCCAGCAGTTATTGGGAAGGGCGAGGGACCCAGTACTTC,.,TRBJ2-5,TRBV12-3/TRBV12-4,.
CASSAGTETGELFF,TGCGCCAGCAGCGCCGGGACAGAGACCGGGGAGCTGTTTTTT,TRBD1,TRBJ2-2,TRBV5-1,many
CASSRTGLPQPQHF,TGTGCCAGCAGTCGGACAGGGCTCCCACAGCCCCAGCATTTT,TRBD1,TRBJ1-5,TRBV2,.
CASSYGQSLETQYF,TGTGCCAGCAGTTATGGTCAAAGTCTGGAGACCCAGTACTTC,.,TRBJ2-5,TRBV6-5,few
CASSHATSGSDLDTQYF,TGCGCCAGCAGCCATGCAACTAGCGGGAGCGACCTAGATACGCAGTATTTT,TRBD2,TRBJ2-3,TRBV4-1,few
CATSRPGRGAVTEAFF,TGTGCCACCAGCAGACCCGGGCGGGGGGCTGTGACTGAAGCTTTCTTT,.,TRBJ1-1,TRBV15,.
CASSLAQGWGGELFF,TGTGCCAGCAGCTTAGCCCAGGGGTGGGGCGGGGAGCTGTTTTTT,.,TRBJ2-2,TRBV7-8,many
CSARDHGGTNYGYTF,TGCAGTGCTAGAGATCATGGCGGGACTAACTATGGCTACACCTTC,.,TRBJ1-2,TRBV20-1,.
CASYSWDRVATQYF,TGTGCCAGCTACTCCTGGGACAGGGTGGCGACCCAGTACTTC,TRBD1,TRBJ2-5,TRBV6-1,.
CSAADRYSSYEQYF,TGCAGTGCTGCCGACAGGTACAGCTCCTACGAGCAGTACTTC,.,TRBJ2-7,TRBV20-1,.
CASTGQLNTLHF,TGTGCCAGCACAGGACAGCTTAACACCCTCCACTTT,.,TRBJ1-6,TRBV2,few
CASSLTGVNYEQYF,TGTGCCAGCAGCCTGACAGGGGTTAACTACGAGCAGTACTTC,TRBD1,TRBJ2-7,TRBV5-4,.
CASSQAAPIYGYTF,TGCGCCAGCAGCCAAGCCGCCCCGATATATGGCTACACCTTC,.,TRBJ1-2,TRBV4-1,.
CASSLASWGERRETQYF,TGCGCCAGCAGCTTGGCTTCTTGGGGGGAAAGACGAGAGACCCAGTACTTC,.,TRBJ2-5,TRBV5-1,.
CASSQHAEDNEKLFF,TGTGCCAGCAGCCAACACGCAGAAGATAATGAAAAACTGTTTTTT,.,TRBJ1-4,TRBV3-1,.
CASSTRQGRLFF,TGTGCCAGCAGCACGCGTCAGGGGAGGCTGTTTTTT,.,TRBJ2-2,TRBV5-4,.
CATEDSRVDGYTF,TGTGCCACTGAGGACAGTCGGGTCGATGGCTACACCTTC,.,TRBJ1-2,TRBV19,.
CASRLTSSTDTQYF,TGTGCCAGCAGACTGACTAGTTCCACAGATACGCAGTATTTT,.,TRBJ2-3,TRBV6-5,few
CASSSGQEGYNEQFF,TGTGCCAGCAGCTCTGGACAGGAGGGCTACAATGAGCAGTTCTTC,.,TRBJ2-1,TRBV13,.
CASSNPKREVDEQYF,TGTGCCAGCAGTAACCCAAAGCGGGAGGTAGACGAGCAGTACTTC,TRBD2,TRBJ2-7,TRBV6-5,.
CASSYSKGSYEQYF,TGTGCCAGCAGTTACTCGAAGGGCTCCTACGAGCAGTACTTC,.,TRBJ2-7,TRBV6-5,many
CASSFPSFGGEQYF,TGTGCCAGCAGTTTTCCCTCCTTCGGGGGCGAGCAGTACTTC,.,TRBJ2-7,TRBV5-6,.
CASSLASGGNEQFF,TGCGCCAGCAGCTTGGCTAGCGGGGGCAATGAGCAGTTCTTC,TRBD2,TRBJ2-1,TRBV5-1,few
CAISPTSGSIQYF,TGTGCCATCAGTCCGACTAGCGGGAGCATTCAGTACTTC,TRBD2,TRBJ2-4,TRBV10-3,few
CSASWEGGPYEQYF,TGCAGTGCTAGCTGGGAGGGTGGCCCCTACGAGCAGTACTTC,TRBD2,TRBJ2-7,TRBV20-1,few
CATRGSGSNNEQFF,TGTGCCACCCGGGGATCCGGGTCAAACAATGAGCAGTTCTTC,.,TRBJ2-1,TRBV24-1,.
CASSFGGGYEQYF,TGTGCCAGCAGTTTTGGTGGGGGCTACGAGCAGTACTTC,.,TRBJ2-7,TRBV12-3/TRBV12-4,many